A selection of T cell receptor beta chains follows, all from one sample in a study of blood T cell repertoires in COVID-19. Clones were sequenced by immunoSEQ multiplex PCR, and TCRdb holds only the in-frame ones, with some missing. The repertoire holds about 320,000 clones, with 65% to 90% as singletons. Specimen: peripheral blood. The receptors derive from a human donor in a cohort sampled during active COVID-19. CDR3s leave out the opening cysteine and the closing phenylalanine or tryptophan. Size is stated for part of the rows, as once, few or many counts, or as a class when the clone is expanded.

>TRBV6-5|NA|12|TRBJ2-7
ASSYSGTEIEQY
>TRBV7-9|NA|13|TRBJ1-3
ASRSTGGSGNTIY
>TRBV6-5|NA|12|TRBJ1-3
ASSLQGNRDTIY
>TRBV18|NA|13|TRBJ1-5
ASSPMGQRNQPQH
>TRBV7-9|NA|14|TRBJ2-7
ASTDGLAGAHYEQY
>TRBV18|NA|12|TRBJ2-1
ASSPPSTYNEQF
>TRBV10-3|few|13|TRBJ1-2
AISESREGNYGYT
>TRBV29-1|few|10|TRBJ1-5
SVGGHDQPQH
>TRBV7-8|once|16|TRBJ2-7
ASSPHRVANPPKYEQY
>TRBV27|NA|11|TRBJ2-3
ASSDRAVDTQY
>TRBV6-5|NA|14|TRBJ2-6
ASSLAGDYGANVLT
>TRBV6-5|once|12|TRBJ1-1
ASSPQGVGTEAF
>TRBV18|NA|11|TRBJ1-1
ASYVSPNTEAF